This is a list of T cell receptor beta chains from one sample in a study of OX40 agonist ivuxolimab in advanced cancers. The repertoire was sequenced with immunoSEQ multiplex PCR; TCRdb's copy has only in-frame clones and lacks some. This sample has approximately 70,000 clones, with 70% to 90% found just once. This specimen was CD4+ or CD8+ T cells sorted from blood, taken in a trial of the OX40 agonist ivuxolimab. These receptors were collected from an adult with an advanced solid tumor such as melanoma, head and neck, liver or kidney cancer. Both conserved end residues are part of each CDR3.

j_call: TRBJ2-5; v_call: TRBV5-1; cdr3_aa: CASSLVPGGPGEAQYF
j_call: TRBJ1-2; v_call: TRBV27; cdr3_aa: CASGGGTGYYGYTF
j_call: TRBJ2-7; v_call: TRBV18; cdr3_aa: CASSPGATVSYEQYF
j_call: TRBJ2-1; v_call: TRBV28; cdr3_aa: CASSLPGRNEQFF
j_call: TRBJ1-5; v_call: TRBV10-1; cdr3_aa: CASSGAGRGGSNQPQHF
j_call: TRBJ2-4; v_call: TRBV7-2; cdr3_aa: CASSFGGLKRDKNIQYF
j_call: TRBJ2-5; v_call: TRBV18; cdr3_aa: CASSPNREETQYF
j_call: TRBJ2-5; v_call: TRBV7-4; cdr3_aa: CASRTKGLTSGSQETQYF
j_call: TRBJ2-5; v_call: TRBV5-5; cdr3_aa: CASSLVPETGAETQYF
j_call: TRBJ1-5; v_call: TRBV6-4; cdr3_aa: CASRVIRVIGPRGYQPQHF
j_call: TRBJ1-5; v_call: TRBV28; cdr3_aa: CASNVGWGSNQPQHF
j_call: TRBJ2-1; v_call: TRBV30; cdr3_aa: CAWSGGAYNEQFF
j_call: TRBJ2-5; v_call: TRBV5-1; cdr3_aa: CASSLEETQYF
j_call: TRBJ2-2; v_call: TRBV9; cdr3_aa: CASSETDTGELFF
j_call: TRBJ1-4; v_call: TRBV7-2; cdr3_aa: CASSLGLGQGAEKLFF
j_call: -; v_call: TRBV7-6; cdr3_aa: CASSLGTGRAYEQYF
j_call: TRBJ1-1; v_call: TRBV6-1; cdr3_aa: CASRTDRANTEAFF
j_call: TRBJ2-7; v_call: TRBV28; cdr3_aa: CASRSGQNEQYF
j_call: TRBJ1-5; v_call: TRBV6-5; cdr3_aa: CASTTTGGNQPQHF
j_call: TRBJ1-6; v_call: TRBV7-3; cdr3_aa: CASSLVGDGSSPLHF
j_call: TRBJ2-7; v_call: TRBV29-1; cdr3_aa: CSATGRAFYEQYF
j_call: TRBJ1-4; v_call: TRBV7-2; cdr3_aa: CASSFDRVVEKLFF
j_call: TRBJ2-2; v_call: TRBV7-9; cdr3_aa: CASSLSLGTANTGELFF
j_call: TRBJ2-7; v_call: TRBV7-2; cdr3_aa: CASSLRGRSSYEQYF
j_call: TRBJ1-1; v_call: TRBV4-3; cdr3_aa: CASSQRGGEAFF
j_call: TRBJ1-3; v_call: TRBV2; cdr3_aa: CASSELGNTIYF
j_call: TRBJ1-4; v_call: TRBV11-2; cdr3_aa: CASSADGRTNEKLFF
j_call: TRBJ1-5; v_call: TRBV19; cdr3_aa: CASSILGQGYNQPQHF
j_call: TRBJ2-3; v_call: TRBV19; cdr3_aa: CASSSSSGDITDTQYF
j_call: TRBJ2-3; v_call: TRBV28; cdr3_aa: CASGPQRDF
j_call: TRBJ1-5; v_call: TRBV2; cdr3_aa: CASRGWTGSNQPQHF
j_call: TRBJ2-7; v_call: TRBV28; cdr3_aa: CASSLWGVTLGSQYF
j_call: TRBJ2-7; v_call: TRBV9; cdr3_aa: CASSVAGQGSYEQYF
j_call: TRBJ2-5; v_call: TRBV5-1; cdr3_aa: CASSLMGPFQETQYF
j_call: TRBJ2-5; v_call: TRBV7-2; cdr3_aa: CASSLGHPRQGAGETQYF
j_call: TRBJ1-1; v_call: TRBV11-2; cdr3_aa: CASSLVQGDTEAFF